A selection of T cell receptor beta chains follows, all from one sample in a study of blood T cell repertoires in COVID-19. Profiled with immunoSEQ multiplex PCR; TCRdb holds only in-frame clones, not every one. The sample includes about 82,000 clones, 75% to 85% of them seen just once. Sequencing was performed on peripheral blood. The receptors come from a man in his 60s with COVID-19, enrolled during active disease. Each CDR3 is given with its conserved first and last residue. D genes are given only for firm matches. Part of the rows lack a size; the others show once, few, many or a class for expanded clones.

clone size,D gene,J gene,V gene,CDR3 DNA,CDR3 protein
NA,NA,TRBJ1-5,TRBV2,TGTGCCAGCAGTGAAGCTCGAGATACTCAGCCCCAGCATTTT,CASSEARDTQPQHF
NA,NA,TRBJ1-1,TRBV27,TGTGCCAGCAGTTTGTTGGGCAACACTGAAGCTTTCTTT,CASSLLGNTEAFF
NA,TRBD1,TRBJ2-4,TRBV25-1,TGTGCCAGCAGTGTCCCGACAGGGGTCGTGGACATTCAGTACTTC,CASSVPTGVVDIQYF
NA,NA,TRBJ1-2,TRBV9,TGTGCCAGCAGCGTAGAGAGTAGTGGCTACACCTTC,CASSVESSGYTF
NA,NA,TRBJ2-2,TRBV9,TGTGCCAGCAGCGCTCCCCGCGAGGGAACCGGGGAGCTGTTTTTT,CASSAPREGTGELFF
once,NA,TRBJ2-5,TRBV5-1,TGCGCCAGCAGCTTGTATAGCGGAGGTGGGGAGACCCAGTACTTC,CASSLYSGGGETQYF
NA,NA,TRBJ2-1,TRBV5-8,TGTGCCAGCAGCTTGGGTATTGGGCAGGGAGGCGATGAGCAGTTCTTC,CASSLGIGQGGDEQFF
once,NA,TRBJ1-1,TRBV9,TGTGCCAGCAGCGTAGATGTGGGGGAGGGGGAAGCTTTCTTT,CASSVDVGEGEAFF
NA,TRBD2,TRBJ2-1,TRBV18,TGTGCCAGCTCACCCCCAGCGGGATCCCACAATGAGCAGTTCTTC,CASSPPAGSHNEQFF
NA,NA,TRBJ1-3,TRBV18,TGTGCCAGCTCACAACAGGGTCGTGGAAACACCATATATTTT,CASSQQGRGNTIYF
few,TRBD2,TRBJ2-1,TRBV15,TGTGCCACCAGCAGAGATCTGGGAGGGGATGAGCAGTTCTTC,CATSRDLGGDEQFF
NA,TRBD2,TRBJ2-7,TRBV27,TGTGCCAGCAGTTTCAACGCTGGGACTAGCAACGAGCAGTACTTC,CASSFNAGTSNEQYF
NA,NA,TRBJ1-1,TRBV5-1,TGCGCCAGCAGCCCATATCAGGACGGGGTGGGCACTGAAGCTTTCTTT,CASSPYQDGVGTEAFF
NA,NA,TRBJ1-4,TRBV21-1,TGTGCCAGCAGCAAAACCGCGGGACAGGGGCCTCTGCGGCGGATACATGAAAAACTGTTTTTT,CASSKTAGQGPLRRIHEKLFF
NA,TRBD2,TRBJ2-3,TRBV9,TGTGCCAGCAGCCTGGGGACTAGCGGGGGAGCAGATACGCAGTATTTT,CASSLGTSGGADTQYF
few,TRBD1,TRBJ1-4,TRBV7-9,TGTGCCAGCAGCACCGACAGGGGGCAAGGTGAAAAACTGTTTTTT,CASSTDRGQGEKLFF
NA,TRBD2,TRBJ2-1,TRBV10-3,TGTGCCATCAGGACTCAAACTAGCGATTTATACAATGAGCAGTTCTTC,CAIRTQTSDLYNEQFF
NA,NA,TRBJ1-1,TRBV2,TGTGCCAGCAGTGAGGGCACCAAAAACACTGAAGCTTTCTTT,CASSEGTKNTEAFF
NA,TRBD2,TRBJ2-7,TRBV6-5,TGTGCCAGCAGCGACATGCGGGGGGTGGGCGAGCAGTACTTC,CASSDMRGVGEQYF
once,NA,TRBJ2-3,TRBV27,TGTGCCAGCAGTCCGCGGAGGGGCACAGATACGCAGTATTTT,CASSPRRGTDTQYF
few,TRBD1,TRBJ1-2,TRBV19,TGTGCCAGTAGTTTGATTTCCTCGACAGGGCGCTATGGCTACACCTTC,CASSLISSTGRYGYTF
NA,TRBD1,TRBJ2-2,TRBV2,TGTGCCAGCAGTGGGAAGGGGGCGAGTACCGGGGAGCTGTTTTTT,CASSGKGASTGELFF
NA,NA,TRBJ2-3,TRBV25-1,TGTGCCAGCAGTGACCCCGGGAGTAAGGATACGCAGTATTTT,CASSDPGSKDTQYF
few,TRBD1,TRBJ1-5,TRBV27,TGTGCCAGCAGTGCCACAGGGGAAGTCAATCAGCCCCAGCATTTT,CASSATGEVNQPQHF
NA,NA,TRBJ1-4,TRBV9,TGTGCCAGCAGCGGAGTGGGGGGTGTAGGTGAAAAACTGTTTTTT,CASSGVGGVGEKLFF
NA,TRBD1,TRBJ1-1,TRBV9,TGTGCCAGCAGCGTGTCCGGACAGGGGCCCACTGAAGCTTTCTTT,CASSVSGQGPTEAFF
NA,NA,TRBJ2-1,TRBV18,TGTGCCAGCTCAAGTATGACGGGGGTCCAAGAGAATGAGCAGTTCTTC,CASSSMTGVQENEQFF
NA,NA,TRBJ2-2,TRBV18,TGTGCCAGCTCACCACAATATCCGGACACCGGGGAGCTGTTTTTT,CASSPQYPDTGELFF
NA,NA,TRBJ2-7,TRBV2,TGTGCCAGCAGTGATGGCGGTGGAGCGGGCGAGCAGTACTTC,CASSDGGGAGEQYF
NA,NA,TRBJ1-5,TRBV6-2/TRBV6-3,TGTGCCAGCAGTTCACAGGGAAATCAGCCCCAGCATTTT,CASSSQGNQPQHF
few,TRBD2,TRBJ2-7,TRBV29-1,TGCAGCGTTGAAGTTGCGGGAGGAGGAGAGCAGTACTTC,CSVEVAGGGEQYF
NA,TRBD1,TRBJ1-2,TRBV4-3,TGCGCCAGCAGCCAAGAAGCAGGGGGCGACTATGGCTACACCTTC,CASSQEAGGDYGYTF
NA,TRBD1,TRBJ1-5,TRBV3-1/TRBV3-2,TGTGCCAGCAGCCTGAGAGACAGGGGGCGACAGCCCCAGCATTTT,CASSLRDRGRQPQHF
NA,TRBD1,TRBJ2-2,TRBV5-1,TGCGCCAGCAGTCCCGGGACAGGGGCAGCCGGGGAGCTGTTTTTT,CASSPGTGAAGELFF
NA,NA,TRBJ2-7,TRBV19,TGTGCCAGTAGTGCATATCTCGGCTCCTACGAGCAGTACTTC,CASSAYLGSYEQYF
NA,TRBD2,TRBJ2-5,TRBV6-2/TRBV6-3,TGTGCCAGCAGTAGAGGGACTAGCGGGACTGAGACCCAGTACTTC,CASSRGTSGTETQYF
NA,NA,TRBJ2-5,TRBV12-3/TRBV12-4,TGTGCCAGCGGGGCAGGTACGCGGACCCAGTACTTC,CASGAGTRTQYF
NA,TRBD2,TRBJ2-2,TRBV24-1,TGTGCCACCAGTGACCGGACTAGCGGGGAGGGGGAGCTGTTTTTT,CATSDRTSGEGELFF
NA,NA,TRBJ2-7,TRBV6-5,TGTGCCAGCAGTTACTCGAGTTCCCACGAGCAGTACTTC,CASSYSSSHEQYF
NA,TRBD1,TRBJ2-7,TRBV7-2,TGTGCCAGCAGCCCAAGACAGGGGGCCTACGAGCAGTACTTC,CASSPRQGAYEQYF
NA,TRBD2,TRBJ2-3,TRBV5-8,TGTGCCAGCAGCCAGTACTTAGCGGGGACAACAGATACGCAGTATTTT,CASSQYLAGTTDTQYF